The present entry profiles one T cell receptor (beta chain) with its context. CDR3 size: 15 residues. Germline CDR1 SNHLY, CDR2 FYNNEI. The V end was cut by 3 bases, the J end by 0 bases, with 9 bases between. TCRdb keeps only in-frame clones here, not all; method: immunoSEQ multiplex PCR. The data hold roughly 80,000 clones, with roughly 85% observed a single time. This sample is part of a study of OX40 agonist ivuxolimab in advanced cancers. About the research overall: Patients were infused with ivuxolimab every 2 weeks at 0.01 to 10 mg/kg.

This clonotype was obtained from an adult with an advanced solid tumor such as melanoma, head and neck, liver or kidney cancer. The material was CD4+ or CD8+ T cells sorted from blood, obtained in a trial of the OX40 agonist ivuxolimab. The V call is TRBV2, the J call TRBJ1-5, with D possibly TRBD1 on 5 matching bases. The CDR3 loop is CASSERQISNQPQHF. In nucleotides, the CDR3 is TGTGCCAGCAGTGAGAGACAGATTAGCAATCAGCCCCAGCATTTT.